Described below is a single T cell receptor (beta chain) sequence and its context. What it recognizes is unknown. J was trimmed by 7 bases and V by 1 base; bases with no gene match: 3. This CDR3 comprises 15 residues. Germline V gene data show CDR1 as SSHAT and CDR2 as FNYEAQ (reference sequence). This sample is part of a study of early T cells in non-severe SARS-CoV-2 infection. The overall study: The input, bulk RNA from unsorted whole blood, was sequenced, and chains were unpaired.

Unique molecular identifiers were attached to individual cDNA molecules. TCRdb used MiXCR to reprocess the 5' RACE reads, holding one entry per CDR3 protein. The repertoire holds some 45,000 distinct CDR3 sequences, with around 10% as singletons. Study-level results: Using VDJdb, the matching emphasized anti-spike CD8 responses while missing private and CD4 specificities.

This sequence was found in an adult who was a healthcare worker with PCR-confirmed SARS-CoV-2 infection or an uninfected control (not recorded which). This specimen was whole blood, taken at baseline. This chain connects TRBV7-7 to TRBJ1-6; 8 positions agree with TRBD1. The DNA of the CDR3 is TGTGCCAGCAGCTTAGGACAGGGGAGAAATTCACCCCTCCACTTT. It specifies CASSLGQGRNSPLHF.